This entry is about one TCR beta chain. Its target is unknown. Unique molecular identifiers featured in how the TCRbeta library was prepared. TCRdb fed the PCR reads into MiXCR, producing one record per CDR3 protein. The table lists about 640,000 distinct CDR3 sequences, roughly 13% of them singletons, with about 2% in the top ten. The data were obtained in a study of T-cell reconstitution after alpha-beta-depleted transplantation in children. Study-wide results and caveats: Day-60 TCRbeta diversity that was high in some patients was derived from surviving recipient T cells and thymic progenitors. In patients about two months after transplant, alpha-beta T cells reportedly arose from several hundred expanded graft clones.

Here the sequenced sample was PBMCs, mostly from graft donor cells, taken 360 days after TCRalphabeta/CD19-depleted stem cell transplant. The TCR comes from a male patient aged 10 to 17 who had a stem cell transplant for acute myeloid leukemia, so the T cells may come from the graft donor.

CDR3 DNA sequence: TGTGCCAGCAGGCCAATTTCGGGGGGCGACTATGGCTACACCTTC. It is translated as CASRPISGGDYGYTF. This rearrangement joins TRBV28 to TRBJ1-2, with D tentatively TRBD1 (6 bases). The germline V gene has CDR1 MDHEN and CDR2 SYDVKM. The CDR3 has 15 amino acids. Trimming cost V 6 bases and J 3 bases, with 17 bases left between them.